This TCR beta chain derives from a study of cytomegalovirus exposure and HLA in healthy donors. Study-wide context: HLA-typed donors contributed 65 million to 95 million unique TCRs, which were held in an early data release.

This CDR3 has 14 amino acids. CDR1 and CDR2 (germline): MNHEY, SMNVEV (reference sequence). Trimming removed 7 bases at V and 2 bases at J, with 14 bases between. On this clone: The antigen is unknown.

The PCR contained 60 Vbeta and 13 Jbeta primers. Sequencing used immunoSEQ multiplex PCR; TCRdb keeps in-frame clones, though not all of them. The sample has 130,000 or so clones; about 70% are singletons. General study results and limits: Later, TCR association rates were found to vary by HLA locus, highest for DRB1 and lowest for HLA-C. It was confirmed in vitro that three of the CMV-associated chains were specific for CMV antigens.

The chain has TRBV27 and TRBJ1-1; weak D call: TRBD1 (6 bases). The sequenced material came from PBMCs. The sequence came from a middle-aged woman in good health and CMV-seronegative. DNA for the CDR3: TGTGCCAGCAACCCCGGGACATCAAACACTGAAGCTTTCTTT. This translates into CASNPGTSNTEAFF.